This T cell receptor (beta chain) comes out of a study of blood T cells in healthy people across ages. Notes on the study in general: The unsorted PBMCs prevented any conclusive comparison of naive versus antigen-experienced cells.

Through a sample-barcoded 5' primer and a J-beta primer mix, a second PCR was run for roughly 6 to 11 cycles. MiXCR, run by TCRdb on the 5' RACE reads, gives a single entry per CDR3 protein. The sample lists over 950,000 distinct CDR3 sequences, 30% to 40% occurring once. The CDR3 spans 15 residues. Trimming at V came to 4 bases and at J to 7 bases, leaving 9 bases not matched to a gene. Looked up from germline, CDR1 is LGHNA and CDR2 is YSLEER. A note on this clonotype: Its antigen remains unidentified.

The sample comprised blood. The rearrangement links TRBV4-3 to TRBJ1-5, with TRBD1 matching over 8 bases. This clonotype was sampled from a man aged 18 to 29 in good health. The chain's CDR3 is CASSPSGGAEQPQHF. CDR3 DNA: TGCGCCAGCAGCCCCTCAGGGGGCGCAGAACAGCCCCAGCATTTT.